The sequence of this TCR beta chain was determined in a study of tumor-infiltrating lymphocytes in primary liver carcinoma. As to this clonotype: As yet, its antigen is unknown.

V was cut by 5 bases and J by 6 bases, with 17 bases left in between. This CDR3 is 15 amino acids long. The V gene's germline CDR1 is MNHEY and CDR2 SVGAGI. A constant-region primer primed TCR beta cDNA synthesis from roughly 510 ng of total RNA. Three rounds of nested multiplex PCR with slightly modified ARM-PCR produced TCR beta libraries. Two initial PCR rounds of about 11 cycles each paired TRBV1-TRBV30 forward primers with a C-beta reverse primer. One entry per CDR3 protein, called by TCRdb with MiXCR from the multiplex PCR reads. The table has about 84,000 distinct CDR3 sequences, over 60% seen once. Study results and caveats: It was in tumors, not blood, that the top-250-clone fraction was significantly higher (p = 0.039).

Joint extraction of RNA and DNA used 20-30 mg of bulk tissue that was unsorted. V gene TRBV6-5 combines with J gene TRBJ1-5; D not resolved. Sequences were obtained from liver tumor tissue from sampling region 1. Subset noted: tumor region T1, superior pole. The clonotype originates from a man aged 40-49 years with primary liver carcinoma and hepatitis B virus infection. The DNA of the CDR3 is TGTGCCAGCAGTCGGACGGCCGTAGGGATTCAGCCCCAGCATTTT. The encoded protein is CASSRTAVGIQPQHF.